This T cell receptor (beta chain) is drawn from a study of cytomegalovirus exposure and HLA in healthy donors. Produced via immunoSEQ multiplex PCR; TCRdb's table is partial and in-frame only. The sample includes about 160,000 clones, about 90% of them seen just once. Sequencing used PBMCs. The sequence was collected from a woman under 30 in good health and CMV-seropositive.

DNA of the CDR3: TGTGCCAGCAGCGTAGAGGGGTCCCGTACCTACAATGAGCAGTTCTTC. Translating it yields CASSVEGSRTYNEQFF. J is TRBJ2-1 and V is TRBV9, with a weak D call TRBD1 (5 bases). Germline assignment: CDR1 SGDLS and CDR2 YYNGEE. The CDR3 loop spans 16 amino acids. V lost 0 bases to trimming and J lost 2 bases, with 12 bases between them.